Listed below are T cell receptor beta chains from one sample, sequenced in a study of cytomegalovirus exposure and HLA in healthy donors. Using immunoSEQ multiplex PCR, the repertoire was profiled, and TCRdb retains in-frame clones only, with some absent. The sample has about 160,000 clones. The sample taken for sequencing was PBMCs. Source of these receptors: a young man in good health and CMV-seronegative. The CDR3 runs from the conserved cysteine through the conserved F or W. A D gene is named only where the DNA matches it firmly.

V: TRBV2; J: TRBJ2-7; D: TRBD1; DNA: TGTGCCAGCAGCAATACCACAGGGGTCCACGAGCAGTACTTC; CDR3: CASSNTTGVHEQYF
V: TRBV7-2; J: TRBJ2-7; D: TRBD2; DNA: TGTGCCAGCAGCTGGGGGTACAGACGGGGGGGCAGCTCCTACGAGCAGTACTTC; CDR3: CASSWGYRRGGSSYEQYF
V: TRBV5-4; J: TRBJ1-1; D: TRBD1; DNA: TGTGCCAGCAGCTTGAGTGCAGGGGGAGACCCTGAAGCTTTCTTT; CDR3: CASSLSAGGDPEAFF
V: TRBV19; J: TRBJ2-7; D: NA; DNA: TGTGCCAGTAGTGCGCTGAGTGTACAGTACTTC; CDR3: CASSALSVQYF
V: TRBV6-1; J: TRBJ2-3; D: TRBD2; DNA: TGTGCCAGCAGTGAAGCTGGACTAGGCCCAGATACGCAGTATTTT; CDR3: CASSEAGLGPDTQYF
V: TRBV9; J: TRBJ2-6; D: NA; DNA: TGTGCCAGCAGCTCTCGGTTCTCTGGGGCCAACGTCCTGACTTTC; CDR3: CASSSRFSGANVLTF
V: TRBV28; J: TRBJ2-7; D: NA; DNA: TGTGCCAGCAGTTTGGCGGACTACGAGCAGTACTTC; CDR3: CASSLADYEQYF
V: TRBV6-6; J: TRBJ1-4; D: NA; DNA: TGTGCCAGCAGTTACCCAGAGGTTAATGAAAAACTGTTTTTT; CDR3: CASSYPEVNEKLFF
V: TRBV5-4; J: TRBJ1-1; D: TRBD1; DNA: TGTGCCAGCAGCCCCTCGGCTGTGGGACAGGGGAACACTGAAGCTTTCTTT; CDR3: CASSPSAVGQGNTEAFF
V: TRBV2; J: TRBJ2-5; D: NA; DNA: TGTGCCAGCAGTGAAGCTCGCATTTTAGAAGAGACCCAGTACTTC; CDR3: CASSEARILEETQYF
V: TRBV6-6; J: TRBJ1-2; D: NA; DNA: TGTGCCAGCAGTTACTCGAGAGACCAGGGAGGCTACACCTTC; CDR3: CASSYSRDQGGYTF
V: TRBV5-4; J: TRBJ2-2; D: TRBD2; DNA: TGTGCCAGCAGCCCGGATGGGCTAGCGGTGAACACCGGGGAGCTGTTTTTT; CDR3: CASSPDGLAVNTGELFF
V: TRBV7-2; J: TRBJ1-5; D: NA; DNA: TGTGCCAGCAGCTTGGGCTCGGGAAGGCAGCCCCAGCATTTT; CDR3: CASSLGSGRQPQHF
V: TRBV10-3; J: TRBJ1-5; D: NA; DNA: TGTGCCATCAATGAGGGGAGGAATCAGCCCCAGCATTTT; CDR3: CAINEGRNQPQHF
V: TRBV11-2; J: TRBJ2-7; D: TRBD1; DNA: TGTGCCAGCAGCTATATGCATGGGGACAGGGGGAACCACGAGCAGTACTTC; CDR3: CASSYMHGDRGNHEQYF
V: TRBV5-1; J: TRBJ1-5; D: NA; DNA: TGCGCCAGCAGCTTGACCGGGACAAATCGGCCCCAGCATTTT; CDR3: CASSLTGTNRPQHF
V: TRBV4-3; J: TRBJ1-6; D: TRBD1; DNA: TGCGCCAGCAGCCAAGTACAGGGGATGAATTCACCCCTCCACTTT; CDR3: CASSQVQGMNSPLHF
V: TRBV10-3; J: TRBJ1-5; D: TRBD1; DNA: TGTGCCAGCAGGCAGGGACAGGAGAATCAGCCCCAGCATTTT; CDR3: CASRQGQENQPQHF
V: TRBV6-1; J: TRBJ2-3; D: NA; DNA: TGTGCCAGCAGTGAAAGAAGACGGGGGAGCACAGATACGCAGTATTTT; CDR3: CASSERRRGSTDTQYF
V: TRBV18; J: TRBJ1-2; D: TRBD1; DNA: TGTGCCAGCTCGCCAACGACAGGGACGGATGGCTACACCTTC; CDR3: CASSPTTGTDGYTF
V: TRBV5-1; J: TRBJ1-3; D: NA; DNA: TGCGCCAGCAGCAGAGAGGGAGACAGGTTCTCTGGAAACACCATATATTTT; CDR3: CASSREGDRFSGNTIYF
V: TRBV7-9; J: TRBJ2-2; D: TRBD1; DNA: TGTGCCAGCAGCACCCAACAGGGGGCCACCGGGGAGCTGTTTTTT; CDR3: CASSTQQGATGELFF
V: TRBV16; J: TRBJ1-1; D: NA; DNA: TGTGCCAGTAGCCAACTCGTCGGGAACACTGAAGCTTTCTTT; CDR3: CASSQLVGNTEAFF
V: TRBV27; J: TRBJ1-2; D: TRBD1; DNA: TGTGCCAGCAGTTTTCCCACGGACAGGGCAGGCGACGGCTACACCTTC; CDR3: CASSFPTDRAGDGYTF
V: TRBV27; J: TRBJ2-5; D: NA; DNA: TGTGCCAGCAGTAGAATGCAGGGCGTCCAAGAGACCCAGTACTTC; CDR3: CASSRMQGVQETQYF
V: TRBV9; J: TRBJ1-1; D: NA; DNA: TGTGCCAGCAGCGTATCCGCGGATACTTACCCCCATGGAGGAGCTTTCTTT; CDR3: CASSVSADTYPHGGAFF
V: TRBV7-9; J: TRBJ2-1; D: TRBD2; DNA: TGTGCCAGCAGCTTCCTAGCGGGACTCGGGAATGAGCAGTTCTTC; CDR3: CASSFLAGLGNEQFF
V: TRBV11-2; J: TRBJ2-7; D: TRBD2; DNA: TGTGCCAGCAGCAGACTAGCGGGAACCCTGAACTACGAGCAGTACTTC; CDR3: CASSRLAGTLNYEQYF
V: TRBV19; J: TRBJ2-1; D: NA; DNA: TGTGCCAGTAGTATAGGTCAGGGGGGCAATGAGCAGTTCTTC; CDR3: CASSIGQGGNEQFF
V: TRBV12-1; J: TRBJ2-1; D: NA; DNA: TGTGCCAGCAGCTTTGTAGGGACAGGTTACAATGAGCAGTTCTTC; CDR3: CASSFVGTGYNEQFF
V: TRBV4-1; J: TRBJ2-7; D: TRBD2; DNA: TGCGCCAGCAGCCAAGGGGCTAGCGGAGCCTACGAGCAGTACTTC; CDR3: CASSQGASGAYEQYF
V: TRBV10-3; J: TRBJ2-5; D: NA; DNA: TGTGCCATCCGGCCACACGAGGGAGAAGAGACCCAGTACTTC; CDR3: CAIRPHEGEETQYF
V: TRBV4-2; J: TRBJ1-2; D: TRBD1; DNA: TGTGCCAGCAGCCAACGACTCCCGGACAGGGAAGGCTACACCTTC; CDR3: CASSQRLPDREGYTF
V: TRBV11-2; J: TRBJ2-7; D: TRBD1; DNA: TGTGCCAGCAGCCCCCGGACAGGGGAGAACGAGCAGTACTTC; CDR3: CASSPRTGENEQYF
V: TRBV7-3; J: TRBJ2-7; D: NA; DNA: TGTGCCAGCAGCTTCGCGGGTTCCTACGAGCAGTACTTC; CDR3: CASSFAGSYEQYF
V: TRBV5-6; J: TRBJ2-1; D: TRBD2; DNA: TGTGCCAGCAGCTTGGAGGTAGCGGGCAACTACAATGAGCAGTTCTTC; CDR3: CASSLEVAGNYNEQFF
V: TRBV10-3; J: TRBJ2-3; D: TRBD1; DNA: TGTGCCATCAGGACAGGGGTAGAGACAGATACGCAGTATTTT; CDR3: CAIRTGVETDTQYF
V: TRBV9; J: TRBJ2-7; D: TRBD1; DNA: TGTGCCAGCAGCGGGACAGGGAACAACGAGCAGTACTTC; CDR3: CASSGTGNNEQYF
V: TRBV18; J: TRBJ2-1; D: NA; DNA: TGTGCCAGCTCACCACCGTCGGGAACAGGGAATGAGCAGTTCTTC; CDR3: CASSPPSGTGNEQFF
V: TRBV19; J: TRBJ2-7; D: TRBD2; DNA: TGTGCCAGTAGTACCGGGACTAGCGGGAGCTATCCGTACGAGCAGTACTTC; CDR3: CASSTGTSGSYPYEQYF
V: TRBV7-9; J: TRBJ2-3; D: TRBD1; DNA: TGTGCCAGCAGCCTCGGGACAGCGAGCACAGATACGCAGTATTTT; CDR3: CASSLGTASTDTQYF
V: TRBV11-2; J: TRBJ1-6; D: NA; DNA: TGTGCCAGCAGCTTAGTGGCGGAAAATAATTCACCCCTCCACTTT; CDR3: CASSLVAENNSPLHF
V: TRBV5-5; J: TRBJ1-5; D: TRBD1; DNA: TGTGCCAGCAGCGAGGGACAGGGGTGGAGCAATCAGCCCCAGCATTTT; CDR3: CASSEGQGWSNQPQHF
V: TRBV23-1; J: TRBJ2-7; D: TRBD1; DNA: TGCGCCAGCAGTCGGGACAGACTCTACGAGCAGTACTTC; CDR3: CASSRDRLYEQYF
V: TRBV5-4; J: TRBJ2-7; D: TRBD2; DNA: TGTGCCAGCAGCCCGGGAGGCGCGGGAAGAATCTACGAGCAGTACTTC; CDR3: CASSPGGAGRIYEQYF